This passage covers 20 T cell receptor beta chains from one sample sequenced in a study of blood T cell repertoires in COVID-19. The table came from immunoSEQ multiplex PCR; TCRdb's copy has only in-frame clones and leaves some out. The sample lists just over 250,000 clones, less than 90% seen once, with 4% in the top ten. Sequenced: peripheral blood. Receptor source: a man between 60 and 75 years old who had recovered from COVID-19.

The gene calls are TRBV7-2 and TRBJ2-5; tentatively, D is TRBD1 (5 bases). This CDR3 is built from 13 residues. CDR1 and CDR2 from the germline V gene are SGHTA and FQGNSA. Trimming removed 5 bases from V and 4 bases from J, with 11 bases in between. DNA of the CDR3: TGTGCCAGCAGCCCCGGTAGGGGAGAGACCCAGTACTTC. It encodes CASSPGRGETQYF.

V gene TRBV11-1 combines with J gene TRBJ2-5; possible D gene TRBD2, 7 bases. From germline, CDR1 is SGHAT and CDR2 FQDESV (reference sequence). The CDR3 sequence is 13 residues long. V lost 5 bases and J 5 bases, leaving 12 bases between the germline ends. CDR3 loop: CASSRGASETQYF. The CDR3 region has the DNA TGTGCCAGCAGCCGGGGGGCAAGTGAGACCCAGTACTTC.

The V and J genes are TRBV7-3 and TRBJ1-1; unclear D gene. CDR3 length: 13 residues. Trimming stripped 0 bases from V and 8 bases from J, with 10 bases between. Per the germline V gene, CDR1 is SGHTA and CDR2 is FQGTGA. CDR3 protein: CASSLTPGEEAFF. The CDR3 coding sequence is TGTGCCAGCAGCTTAACTCCTGGGGAGGAAGCTTTCTTT.

This clone was counted between two and nine times. The V and J genes are TRBV19 and TRBJ1-6, with TRBD1 matching over 7 bases. V was clipped by 5 bases and J by 9 bases; unmatched bases: 10. This CDR3 contains 15 residues. CDR1 LNHDA and CDR2 SQIVND come from the germline V gene (reference sequence). The CDR3 is CASSSLGGLSSPLHF. In DNA form, the CDR3 reads TGTGCCAGTAGTTCCTTAGGGGGCCTATCTTCACCCCTCCACTTT. The full variable domain, rest sourced from reference TRBV19 and TRBJ1-6, is DGGITQSPKYLFRKEGQNVTLSCEQNLNHDAMYWYRQDPGQGLRLIYYSQIVNDFQKGDIAEGYSVSREKKESFPLTVTSAQKNPTAFYLCASSSLGGLSSPLHFGNGTRLTVT.

The chain carries TRBV19 and TRBJ2-2, with D perhaps TRBD1 (6 bases). The CDR3 runs 16 residues. Germline V gene lookup returns CDR1 LNHDA and CDR2 SQIVND (reference sequence). Trimming shortened V by 0 bases and J by 5 bases, and 13 bases separated the two germline ends. The CDR3 sequence is CASSIDQGRGTGELFF. The CDR3 DNA is TGTGCCAGTAGTATAGATCAGGGGAGAGGAACCGGGGAGCTGTTTTTT.

The CDR3 region has the DNA TGTGCCAGCACCTTTAGCGGGGCCTCCGGGGAGCTGTTTTTT. Protein sequence: CASTFSGASGELFF. This chain uses TRBV6-6 with TRBJ2-2; 8 bases are shared with TRBD2. The V and J ends lost 7 bases and 6 bases, in that order; junction bases with no gene match: 7. CDR1 is MNHNY and CDR2 is SVGAGI in the germline V gene (reference sequence). This CDR3 is 14 amino acids long.

This CDR3 is CASYQFGNEQGRRGYTF. The CDR3 DNA sequence: TGTGCCAGTTACCAGTTCGGTAACGAGCAGGGGCGCCGTGGCTACACCTTC. V gene TRBV7-8 combines with J gene TRBJ1-2; D might be TRBD1 (6 bases). The CDR3 length is 17 residues. Germline V gives CDR1 SGHVS, CDR2 FQNEAQ. Trimming removed 9 bases at V and 7 bases at J, with 30 bases between.

The CDR3 reads CASSLGQGDTEAFF. For the CDR3, the DNA is TGTGCCAGCAGCTTGGGACAGGGAGACACTGAAGCTTTCTTT. The rearrangement links TRBV11-3 to TRBJ1-1, with 9 bases fitting TRBD1. Looked up from germline, CDR1 is SGHNT and CDR2 is YENEEA. V shed 3 bases, J shed 3 bases, and the junction held 2 bases outside the gene matches. This CDR3 region has 14 residues.

V usage is TRBV14 and J usage is TRBJ2-2, with TRBD1 identical over 7 bases. With 1 base clipped from V and 7 bases from J, the junction kept 6 bases outside the gene matches. Germline V gives CDR1 SGHDN, CDR2 FVKESK. The CDR3 extends over 15 amino acids. The chain's CDR3 is CASSQVRQGGGELFF. The CDR3 DNA reads as TGTGCCAGCAGCCAAGTTCGACAGGGCGGCGGGGAGCTGTTTTTT.

The chain carries TRBV6-5 and TRBJ1-4; TRBD1 agrees at 9 bases. CDR1 MNHEY and CDR2 SVGAGI come from the germline V gene. V gave up 1 base and J gave up 2 bases; unmatched junction bases: 2. The CDR3 runs 16 residues. This CDR3 reads CASSYWGTGTNEKLFF. As DNA, the CDR3 is TGTGCCAGCAGTTACTGGGGGACAGGGACTAATGAAAAACTGTTTTTT.

The chain has TRBV19 and TRBJ2-2, with 11 nucleotides matching TRBD1. Losses at the gene ends were 4 bases for V and 4 bases for J; bases not matched to a gene: 5. There are 16 residues in the CDR3. The germline gives CDR1 LNHDA, CDR2 SQIVND (reference sequence). In DNA, the CDR3 is TGTGCCAGTAGTACGGGACAGGGGGTGTTCACCGGGGAGCTGTTTTTT. It translates to CASSTGQGVFTGELFF.

The chain employs TRBV6-2 or TRBV6-3 and TRBJ1-5; TRBD1 is a possible D gene (6 bases). V was pared by 2 bases and J by 7 bases, with 15 bases between. CDR3 length equals 15 residues. Germline CDR1 reads MNHEY; CDR2 reads SVGEGT. CDR3 loop: CASSYRQGTRQPQHF. The CDR3 DNA is TGTGCCAGCAGTTACCGGCAGGGGACAAGGCAGCCCCAGCATTTT.

The chain joins TRBV19 to TRBJ2-3; no clear D gene. Germline V lookup: CDR1 LNHDA, CDR2 SQIVND (reference sequence). The V end lost 9 bases, the J end lost 2 bases, and 6 bases lay between the germline ends. This CDR3 contains 11 residues. This chain's CDR3 is CASKITDTQYF. The CDR3 DNA reads as TGTGCCAGCAAAATCACAGATACGCAGTATTTT.

This clone was found once. The chain carries TRBV19 and TRBJ2-1, with 8 bases fitting TRBD2. After removal of 4 bases from V and 9 bases from J, the junction contained 8 bases not matched to a gene. The CDR3 totals 14 residues. Germline assignment: CDR1 LNHDA and CDR2 SQIVND (reference sequence). In nucleotides, the CDR3 is TGTGCCAGTAGTACCCGGGGGGGAATGATTGAGCAGTTCTTC. Protein product: CASSTRGGMIEQFF. The full variable domain, with the rest looked up from reference TRBV19 and TRBJ2-1, is DGGITQSPKYLFRKEGQNVTLSCEQNLNHDAMYWYRQDPGQGLRLIYYSQIVNDFQKGDIAEGYSVSREKKESFPLTVTSAQKNPTAFYLCASSTRGGMIEQFFGPGTRLTVL.

The genes are TRBV24-1 and TRBJ1-2; D gene uncertain. Germline CDR1 is KGHDR and CDR2 is SFDVKD. The CDR3 totals 12 residues. The V gene lost 2 bases and the J gene lost 6 bases, with 6 bases spanning the gap. In DNA, the CDR3 is TGTGCCACCAGTGATTCTAGAGATGGCTACACCTTC. Protein product: CATSDSRDGYTF.

The chain has TRBV7-3 and TRBJ1-1; TRBD1 might be the D (5 bases). This CDR3 spans 14 amino acids. Germline V lookup: CDR1 SGHTA, CDR2 FQGTGA. The germline V and J ends were trimmed by 6 bases and 4 bases, with 15 bases remaining between them. The CDR3 protein is CASSPAGRGTEAFF. The CDR3 DNA is TGTGCCAGCAGTCCGGCTGGTAGGGGCACTGAAGCTTTCTTT. Complete variable domain (other parts from reference TRBV7-3 and TRBJ1-1): GAGVSQTPSNKVTEKGKYVELRCDPISGHTALYWYRQSLGQGPEFLIYFQGTGAADDSGLPNDRFFAVRPEGSVSTLKIQRTERGDSAVYLCASSPAGRGTEAFFGQGTRLTVV.

There are a few counts of this clone. The J gene is TRBJ2-5, the V gene TRBV11-2; D is possibly TRBD1 (5 bases). V gave up 2 bases and J gave up 0 bases, with 13 bases separating them. The CDR3 sequence is 16 residues long. From germline, CDR1 is SGHAT and CDR2 FQNNGV. CDR3 sequence reads: CASSLRFQGNQETQYF. The CDR3 DNA sequence: TGTGCCAGCAGCTTAAGGTTTCAGGGTAACCAAGAGACCCAGTACTTC. Together with reference TRBV11-2 and TRBJ2-5, the CDR3 gives the full variable domain: EAGVAQSPRYKIIEKRQSVAFWCNPISGHATLYWYQQILGQGPKLLIQFQNNGVVDDSQLPKDRFSAERLKGVDSTLKIQPAKLEDSAVYLCASSLRFQGNQETQYFGPGTRLLVL.

This sequence joins TRBV20-1 and TRBJ2-3; D perhaps matches TRBD2 (7 bases). V was trimmed by 3 bases and J by 4 bases, leaving 14 bases between them. The CDR3 extends over 14 amino acids. Germline V CDR1 and CDR2: DFQATT, SNEGSKA (reference sequence). CDR3 bases: TGCAGTGCTAGTATGGGGGGGCCCGCAGATACGCAGTATTTT. Translating it yields CSASMGGPADTQYF.

Turning to this clone: One end of the junction fails to match germline, which may point to a read error. The genes are TRBV4-2 and TRBJ2-7, with TRBD1 matching over 7 bases. This CDR3 is built from 14 residues. Germline V gives CDR1 LGHNA, CDR2 YNFKEQ. CDR3 in amino acids: CASSPTLDRESLAF. The CDR3 nucleotides are TGTGCCAGCAGCCCTACCTTAGACAGGGAAAGTCTGGCATTC.

The V and J genes are TRBV7-2 and TRBJ2-5; D not resolved. This CDR3 comprises 15 residues. The germline gives CDR1 SGHTA, CDR2 FQGNSA. V was cut by 5 bases and J by 5 bases, with 18 bases left in between. In DNA form, the CDR3 reads TGTGCCAGCAGCACCGCAGCCTCCCGACTGGAGACCCAGTACTTC. Translation gives CASSTAASRLETQYF.